One sample yielded the 15 T cell receptor beta chains listed below, sequenced in a study of beta chain features in type 1 diabetes. Expressed TCRB transcripts were sequenced because the isolated RNA had all been reverse transcribed beforehand. Assay: immunoSEQ multiplex PCR; the TCRdb copy retains only in-frame clones and omits some. In the table there are fewer than 650,000 clones, less than 20% of which are singletons. The material sequenced was naive CD4+ T cells from blood. The receptors were sampled from a man younger than 30 in good health.

The chain combines TRBV10-3 with TRBJ2-5; perhaps TRBD1 as D (6 bases). Germline-derived CDR1 and CDR2 are ENHRY and SYGVKD. The CDR3 is 15 residues long. V lost 3 bases and J 2 bases, leaving 13 bases between the germline ends. CDR3 protein: CAISERGRGQETQYF. The CDR3 DNA is TGTGCCATCAGTGAAAGGGGTAGGGGGCAAGAGACCCAGTACTTC.

This chain links TRBV7-9 with TRBJ2-7, with 8 bases matching TRBD1. Germline CDR1 reads SEHNR; CDR2 reads FQNEAQ (reference sequence). The V and J ends lost 4 bases and 3 bases, in that order; junction bases with no gene match: 11. This CDR3 has 16 residues. Here the CDR3 reads CASSSQGRGRRYEQYF. The DNA for the CDR3 is TGTGCCAGCAGCTCCCAAGGCAGGGGGCGTCGCTACGAGCAGTACTTC.

There are a few counts of this clone. The rearrangement links TRBV7-9 to TRBJ2-7, with a possible D match to TRBD2 (6 bases). This CDR3 is built from 14 residues. The germline CDR1 and CDR2 sequences are SEHNR and FQNEAQ (reference sequence). The V and J ends lost 2 bases and 3 bases respectively, with 11 bases between them. CDR3 in DNA: TGTGCCAGCAGCTTAACCGGGAGTATCTACGAGCAGTACTTC. Translated, it gives CASSLTGSIYEQYF.

V usage is TRBV27 and J usage is TRBJ2-3, with 10 bases lining up with TRBD2. Germline assignment: CDR1 MNHEY and CDR2 SMNVEV (reference sequence). The CDR3 is made up of 17 amino acids. V lost 5 bases to trimming and J lost 3 bases; unmatched junction nucleotides: 11. CDR3 sequence (DNA): TGTGCCAGCAGTCCCCCCAGCGGGAGGGCCGGAACAGATACGCAGTATTTT. Protein: CASSPPSGRAGTDTQYF.

The sample holds a few counts of this clone. The chain's CDR3 is CATRRDSSYEQYF. The CDR3 DNA sequence: TGTGCCACCCGGCGGGACTCTTCCTACGAGCAGTACTTC. The chain uses TRBV28 and TRBJ2-7, with a weak D call TRBD2 (6 bases). This CDR3 comprises 13 residues. Germline values: CDR1 MDHEN, CDR2 SYDVKM. The V gene lost 10 bases and the J gene lost 1 base, with 14 bases spanning the gap. Variable domain in full (rest from reference TRBV28 and TRBJ2-7): DVKVTQSSRYLVKRTGEKVFLECVQDMDHENMFWYRQDPGLGLRLIYFSYDVKMKEKGDIPEGYSVSREKKERFSLILESASTNQTSMYLCATRRDSSYEQYFGPGTRLTVT.

This clone was observed a handful of times. J is TRBJ1-4 and V is TRBV28; D is unresolved. With 6 bases removed from V and 4 bases from J, the gap between germline ends came to 12 bases. The CDR3 has 14 amino acids. Germline V lookup: CDR1 MDHEN, CDR2 SYDVKM. The CDR3 loop is CASSLEGINEKLFF. The CDR3 nucleotides are TGTGCCAGCAGCTTAGAGGGAATTAATGAAAAACTGTTTTTT.

The V call is TRBV27, the J call TRBJ2-5, with TRBD2 matching over 10 bases. The junction had 4 bases not matched to a gene; V was cut back by 1 base and J by 2 bases. The germline V gene encodes CDR1 MNHEY and CDR2 SMNVEV (reference sequence). The CDR3 totals 16 residues. CDR3: CASSLWETSGQETQYF. The CDR3 bases are TGTGCCAGCAGTTTATGGGAGACTAGCGGGCAAGAGACCCAGTACTTC.

This clone appeared a few times. The rearrangement links TRBV27 to TRBJ1-5, with unresolved D. V lost 3 bases, J lost 0 bases, and 9 bases lay in between. The CDR3 covers 15 residues. The germline gives CDR1 MNHEY, CDR2 SMNVEV (reference sequence). The CDR3 sequence: CASSFEGYSNQPQHF. In DNA form, the CDR3 reads TGTGCCAGCAGTTTCGAGGGTTATAGCAATCAGCCCCAGCATTTT.

CDR3 bases: TGTGCCAGCTCACCATTGGGACATAAGAACACTGAAGCTTTCTTT. It yields the protein CASSPLGHKNTEAFF. The V and J genes are TRBV18 and TRBJ1-1, with a tentative D call TRBD1 (6 bases). Trimming removed 2 bases from V and 1 base from J, with 11 bases in between. Germline loops: CDR1 KGHSH, CDR2 LQKENI. CDR3 length: 15 residues. The full variable domain, completed using reference TRBV18 and TRBJ1-1, is NAGVMQNPRHLVRRRGQEARLRCSPMKGHSHVYWYRQLPEEGLKFMVYLQKENIIDESGMPKERFSAEFPKEGPSILRIQQVVRGDSAAYFCASSPLGHKNTEAFFGQGTRLTVV.

This clone has a handful of counts. This chain's CDR3 is CASSILGGSNEQFF. CDR3 sequence (DNA): TGCGCCAGCAGCATCCTGGGGGGGAGCAATGAGCAGTTCTTC. V and J are TRBV5-1 and TRBJ2-1; 7 bases agree with TRBD2. V dropped 4 bases and J dropped 6; count of bases not matched to a gene: 7. Per the germline V gene, CDR1 is SGHRS and CDR2 is YFSETQ. This CDR3 has 14 residues.

This sequence joins TRBV6-6 and TRBJ2-7; no clear D. The V gene's germline CDR1 is MNHNY and CDR2 SVGAGI (reference sequence). V lost 4 bases and J 2 bases, leaving 12 bases between the germline ends. The CDR3 sequence is 14 residues long. This CDR3 is CASSSPGQTYEQYF. In DNA form, the CDR3 reads TGTGCCAGCAGTTCGCCGGGCCAGACCTACGAGCAGTACTTC.

Points on this clone: At the DNA level, this CDR3 is encoded by other sequences in the same sample as well. This sequence joins TRBV18 and TRBJ2-5, with unresolved D. V was cut by 2 bases and J by 3 bases, with 4 bases left in between. Germline values: CDR1 KGHSH, CDR2 LQKENI. The CDR3 runs to 12 residues. The CDR3 spells CASSPGKETQYF. In DNA form, the CDR3 reads TGTGCCAGCTCACCAGGGAAAGAGACCCAGTACTTC.

This clone was seen only a few times. This chain joins TRBV15 and TRBJ2-2; D is undetermined. V shed 0 bases and J shed 6 bases, with 11 bases lying between them. The CDR3 spans 15 residues. Germline CDR1 LNHNV, CDR2 YYDKDF (reference sequence). The CDR3 protein is CATSRDPNGAGELFF. CDR3 in DNA: TGTGCCACCAGCAGAGATCCTAATGGGGCCGGGGAGCTGTTTTTT.

This clone was detected a few times. The gene calls are TRBV28 and TRBJ1-2, with D possibly matching TRBD1 (5 bases). The CDR3 runs to 13 residues. Germline values: CDR1 MDHEN, CDR2 SYDVKM. Trimming shortened V by 7 bases and J by 6 bases, and 15 bases separated the two germline ends. The CDR3 coding sequence is TGTGCCAGCACCCAGGGTGAGGGGAATGGCTACACCTTC. Its protein is CASTQGEGNGYTF.

This chain uses TRBV7-3 with TRBJ1-5; no clear D gene. V was cut by 2 bases and J by 3 bases, with 5 bases left in between. Germline loops: CDR1 SGHTA, CDR2 FQGTGA. The CDR3 consists of 13 residues. Here the CDR3 DNA reads TGTGCCAGCAGCTTACGTGCCAATCAGCCCCAGCATTTT. Amino acids: CASSLRANQPQHF.